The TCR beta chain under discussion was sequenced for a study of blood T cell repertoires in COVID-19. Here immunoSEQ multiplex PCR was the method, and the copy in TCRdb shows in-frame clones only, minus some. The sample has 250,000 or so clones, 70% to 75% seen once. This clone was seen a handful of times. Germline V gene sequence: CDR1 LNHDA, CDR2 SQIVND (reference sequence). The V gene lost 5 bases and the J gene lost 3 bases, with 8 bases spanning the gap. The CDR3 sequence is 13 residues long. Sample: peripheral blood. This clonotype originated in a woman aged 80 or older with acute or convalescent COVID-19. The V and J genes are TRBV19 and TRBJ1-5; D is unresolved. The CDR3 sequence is CASSWQVNQPQHF. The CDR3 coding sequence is TGTGCCAGTAGTTGGCAGGTCAATCAGCCCCAGCATTTT.